The 5 T cell receptor beta chains in this list originate from one sample, sequenced in a study of cytomegalovirus exposure and HLA in healthy donors. Measured with immunoSEQ multiplex PCR; TCRdb has only the in-frame clones, and not every one. The sample holds approximately 140,000 clones, roughly 81% seen once. The sample comprised PBMCs. All receptors come from a woman in her twenties or thirties in good health and CMV-seronegative.

There are many counts of this clone. This chain uses TRBV2 with TRBJ2-1; no definite D call. Germline values: CDR1 SNHLY, CDR2 FYNNEI. The CDR3 totals 13 residues. V was cut by 10 bases and J by 0 bases, with 10 bases left in between. The CDR3 spells CATTQDSYNEQFF. The CDR3, as DNA: TGTGCCACTACCCAGGACTCCTACAATGAGCAGTTCTTC.

This chain joins TRBV11-2 and TRBJ1-3, with D uncertain. Germline CDR1 is SGHAT and CDR2 is FQNNGV. The CDR3 has 13 amino acids. V was clipped by 5 bases and J by 3 bases, with 8 bases between them. CDR3 in amino acids: CASSRSGGNTIYF. The CDR3 DNA follows: TGTGCCAGCAGCCGGAGTGGTGGAAACACCATATATTTT. Together with reference TRBV11-2 and TRBJ1-3, the CDR3 gives the full variable domain: EAGVAQSPRYKIIEKRQSVAFWCNPISGHATLYWYQQILGQGPKLLIQFQNNGVVDDSQLPKDRFSAERLKGVDSTLKIQPAKLEDSAVYLCASSRSGGNTIYFGEGSWLTVV.

The chain recombines TRBV7-3 with TRBJ1-3; 8 positions agree with TRBD1. This CDR3 region has 13 residues. The V segment lost 5 bases and the J segment 7 bases; nucleotides outside the gene matches: 4. From germline, CDR1 is SGHTA and CDR2 FQGTGA. The chain's CDR3 is CASSTDRDNTIYF. The CDR3 DNA reads as TGTGCCAGCAGCACGGACAGGGATAACACCATATATTTT.

J is TRBJ1-5 and V is TRBV29-1; possibly TRBD1 for D (5 bases). V shed 4 bases and J shed 7 bases, with 11 bases lying between them. CDR1 and CDR2 (germline): SQVTM, ANQGSEA. This CDR3 has 12 residues. The CDR3: CSVGGGAQPQHF. The CDR3 DNA sequence: TGCAGCGTTGGGGGAGGGGCCCAGCCCCAGCATTTT.

This chain joins TRBV2 and TRBJ1-5; 9 bases align to TRBD1. In germline, CDR1 is SNHLY, CDR2 FYNNEI. The CDR3 loop spans 15 amino acids. Losses at the gene ends were 4 bases for V and 4 bases for J; bases not matched to a gene: 5. Written as DNA, the CDR3 is TGTGCCAGCAGTGGGCCCGGGACAGGGAATCAGCCCCAGCATTTT. Amino acid sequence: CASSGPGTGNQPQHF. Combining the CDR3 with reference TRBV2 and TRBJ1-5 gives the whole variable domain EPEVTQTPSHQVTQMGQEVILRCVPISNHLYFYWYRQILGQKVEFLVSFYNNEISEKSEIFDDQFSVERPDGSNFTLKIRSTKLEDSAMYFCASSGPGTGNQPQHFGDGTRLSIL.